The 20 T cell receptor beta chains listed next were all sequenced from one sample in a study of blood T cell repertoires in COVID-19. TCRdb's copy holds only in-frame clones and misses some; the assay was immunoSEQ multiplex PCR. The sample has about 160,000 clones; 82% are singletons. Sequencing was done on a sample of peripheral blood. These receptors all stem from an elderly woman with active or convalescent COVID-19.

J is TRBJ1-1 and V is TRBV2; D perhaps matches TRBD1 (6 bases). The germline gives CDR1 SNHLY, CDR2 FYNNEI. V was trimmed by 7 bases and J by 3 bases, leaving 15 bases between them. The CDR3 contains 14 residues. The CDR3 DNA is TGTGCCAGCACCATACAGGGTGGAGACACTGAAGCTTTCTTT. Translating it yields CASTIQGGDTEAFF. The full variable domain, in which reference TRBV2 and TRBJ1-1 provide the parts outside the CDR3, is EPEVTQTPSHQVTQMGQEVILRCVPISNHLYFYWYRQILGQKVEFLVSFYNNEISEKSEIFDDQFSVERPDGSNFTLKIRSTKLEDSAMYFCASTIQGGDTEAFFGQGTRLTVV.

The rearrangement joins TRBV3-1 (or the pseudogene TRBV3-2) to TRBJ1-4; D possibly corresponds to TRBD1 (5 bases). The CDR3 totals 14 residues. CDR1 and CDR2 (germline): LGHDT, YNNKEL (reference sequence). Trimming stripped 3 bases from V and 8 bases from J, with 13 bases between. In DNA form, the CDR3 reads TGTGCCAGCAGCCACGGGGGAGTAGGGGAAAAACTGTTTTTT. It translates to CASSHGGVGEKLFF.

The rearrangement links TRBV9 to TRBJ2-1; D is unclear. CDR1 SGDLS and CDR2 YYNGEE come from the germline V gene. This CDR3 region has 14 residues. V dropped 4 bases and J dropped 1 base, with 9 bases sitting between them. CDR3 sequence reads: CASSSHNSYNEQFF. CDR3 bases: TGTGCCAGCAGCTCACACAATTCCTACAATGAGCAGTTCTTC.

The V and J genes are TRBV19 and TRBJ1-2, with 10 bases fitting TRBD1. The CDR3 sequence is 15 residues long. With V trimmed by 6 bases and J by 7 bases, 11 bases remained unmatched. Germline values: CDR1 LNHDA, CDR2 SQIVND (reference sequence). The CDR3 here is CASSLAGQGIGGYTF. CDR3 in DNA: TGTGCCAGTAGCCTCGCGGGACAGGGGATTGGTGGCTACACCTTC.

This clone has more than one count but fewer than ten. CDR3 loop: CASQLNSLYGYTF. The CDR3, as DNA: TGTGCCAGCCAACTCAATAGCCTCTATGGCTACACCTTC. The chain couples TRBV6-5 to TRBJ1-2; D not resolved. CDR3 size: 13 residues. V was pared by 8 bases and J by 4 bases, with 14 bases between. CDR1 MNHEY and CDR2 SVGAGI come from the germline V gene.

The V gene is TRBV30, the J gene TRBJ1-2; possibly TRBD1 for D (6 bases). This CDR3 has 16 residues. Between the trimmed V and J ends, which lost 0 bases and 4 bases, there was a span of 18 bases. The germline gives CDR1 GTSNPN, CDR2 SVGIG (reference sequence). The CDR3 region has the DNA TGTGCCTGGAGTGTACGTACAGGGAGAGGTGGCTATGGCTACACCTTC. This encodes CAWSVRTGRGGYGYTF.

This chain connects TRBV28 to TRBJ2-3; 9 bases are shared with TRBD1. Germline V gene data show CDR1 as MDHEN and CDR2 as SYDVKM. Unmatched junction bases numbered 7, after V lost 4 bases and J lost 5 bases. This CDR3 is 15 amino acids long. CDR3 DNA: TGTGCCAGCAGTTACTACAGGGGGCATGGAGATACGCAGTATTTT. This codes for CASSYYRGHGDTQYF.

V gene TRBV7-9 combines with J gene TRBJ2-7; tentative D call: TRBD2 (5 bases). V was clipped by 5 bases and J by 3 bases, with 20 bases between them. The CDR3 contains 16 residues. Germline V gives CDR1 SEHNR, CDR2 FQNEAQ (reference sequence). This CDR3 reads CASSHSGVFSNYEQYF. DNA for the CDR3: TGTGCCAGCAGCCACTCCGGGGTCTTCAGCAACTACGAGCAGTACTTC.

This clone was detected a few times. The genes are TRBV6-5 and TRBJ2-3; maybe TRBD1 (5 bases). Trimming cost V 8 bases and J 2 bases, with 11 bases left between them. The length of the CDR3 is 13 residues. Germline CDR1 and CDR2: MNHEY and SVGAGI. The CDR3 is CASENRYTDTQYF. The CDR3 DNA sequence: TGTGCCAGCGAGAACAGGTACACAGATACGCAGTATTTT.

The chain uses TRBV24-1 and TRBJ1-2; possibly TRBD1 for D (5 bases). CDR1 KGHDR and CDR2 SFDVKD come from the germline V gene. This CDR3 has 12 residues. The germline V and J ends were trimmed by 5 bases and 7 bases, with 10 bases remaining between them. CDR3 in DNA: TGTGCCACCAGTGGCGGGACGGCTGGCTACACCTTC. It specifies CATSGGTAGYTF.

This chain links TRBV19 with TRBJ2-7; 12 bases agree with TRBD2. Germline loops: CDR1 LNHDA, CDR2 SQIVND (reference sequence). The junction had 4 bases not matched to a gene; V was cut back by 4 bases and J by 6 bases. The CDR3 loop spans 14 amino acids. The CDR3 sequence: CASSTSGRGSEQYF. CDR3 DNA: TGTGCCAGTAGTACTAGCGGGAGGGGGAGCGAGCAGTACTTC. Variable domain in full (rest from reference TRBV19 and TRBJ2-7): DGGITQSPKYLFRKEGQNVTLSCEQNLNHDAMYWYRQDPGQGLRLIYYSQIVNDFQKGDIAEGYSVSREKKESFPLTVTSAQKNPTAFYLCASSTSGRGSEQYFGPGTRLTVT.

The chain has TRBV5-1 and TRBJ2-5; the D is unclear. The CDR3 runs 13 residues. V was clipped by 2 bases and J by 5 bases, with 10 bases between them. Germline V gene data show CDR1 as SGHRS and CDR2 as YFSETQ. The CDR3 DNA reads TGCGCCAGCAGCTTCAGTGCCTTGGAGACCCAGTACTTC. Residues: CASSFSALETQYF.

This chain joins TRBV15 and TRBJ1-2; D may be TRBD1 (5 bases). This CDR3 has 15 amino acids. The V gene lost 0 bases and the J gene lost 1 base, with 9 bases spanning the gap. Germline assignment: CDR1 LNHNV and CDR2 YYDKDF (reference sequence). CDR3 in amino acids: CATSRDTGSNYGYTF. The CDR3 DNA reads TGTGCCACCAGCAGAGATACAGGCAGTAACTATGGCTACACCTTC.

The V call is TRBV10-2, the J call TRBJ2-1, with 10 bases that match TRBD2. In germline, CDR1 is WSHSY, CDR2 SAAADI. The V gene end was trimmed by 5 bases and the J gene end by 9 bases; junction bases not matched to a gene: 10. The CDR3 spans 15 residues. This CDR3 is CASSSGLAPWGEQFF. Here the CDR3 DNA reads TGCGCCAGCAGTTCGGGACTAGCGCCTTGGGGTGAGCAGTTCTTC.

This clone was detected only a few times. This chain connects TRBV18 to TRBJ1-1; TRBD1 aligns across 11 bases. Germline CDR1 and CDR2: KGHSH and LQKENI. The CDR3 spans 15 residues. V dropped 5 bases and J dropped 5; count of bases not matched to a gene: 7. The DNA of the CDR3 is TGTGCCAGCTCATCTGGACAGGGGGCGCTGACTGAAGCTTTCTTT. Translating it yields CASSSGQGALTEAFF.

The V and J genes are TRBV6-5 and TRBJ1-6; 8 positions match TRBD1. Germline CDR1 is MNHEY and CDR2 is SVGAGI. With 2 bases clipped from V and 8 bases from J, the junction kept 5 bases outside the gene matches. The CDR3 extends over 15 amino acids. CDR3 in DNA: TGTGCCAGCAGTTACGGGGACAGGAGGGATTCACCCCTCCACTTT. This sequence encodes CASSYGDRRDSPLHF.

This clone showed up just once. The chain recombines TRBV30 with TRBJ1-1; 8 bases map to TRBD1. Germline trimming cut 5 bases from V and 4 bases from J; bases unmatched to any gene: 6. The CDR3 runs to 13 residues. Germline values: CDR1 GTSNPN, CDR2 SVGIG (reference sequence). CDR3 in amino acids: CAWEGQVFTEAFF. DNA for the CDR3: TGTGCCTGGGAGGGACAGGTCTTCACTGAAGCTTTCTTT. The entire variable domain, with the rest obtained from reference TRBV30 and TRBJ1-1, is as follows: SQTIHQWPATLVQPVGSPLSLECTVEGTSNPNLYWYRQAAGRGLQLLFYSVGIGQISSEVPQNLSASRPQDRQFILSSKKLLLSDSGFYLCAWEGQVFTEAFFGQGTRLTVV.

V is TRBV5-4 and J is TRBJ2-1; 12 bases are shared with TRBD2. The germline CDR1 and CDR2 sequences are SGHNT and YYREEE (reference sequence). This CDR3 has 14 amino acids. V trimming: 3 bases; J trimming: 6 bases; junction bases outside the gene matches: 1. CDR3 sequence reads: CASSSGLAGNEQFF. CDR3 DNA sequence: TGTGCCAGCAGCTCGGGACTAGCGGGCAATGAGCAGTTCTTC.

The chain recombines TRBV5-3 with TRBJ1-2; D is perhaps TRBD1 (5 bases). TRBV5-3 belongs to the ORF category, with a function that is uncertain. The CDR3 sequence is 16 residues long. Trimming removed 0 bases from V and 2 bases from J, with 14 bases in between. For the CDR3, the DNA is TGTGCCAGAAGCTTGGTCGACCGGAGGGGAAACTATGGCTACACCTTC. As protein: CARSLVDRRGNYGYTF.

V usage is TRBV9 and J usage is TRBJ2-7, with TRBD2 as a possible D gene (7 bases). Trimming cost V 1 base and J 4 bases, with 15 bases left between them. This CDR3 region has 15 residues. The germline V gene encodes CDR1 SGDLS and CDR2 YYNGEE. CDR3 protein: CASSVREGVTYEQYF. In nucleotides, the CDR3 is TGTGCCAGCAGCGTAAGGGAGGGGGTTACGTACGAGCAGTACTTC.